The next 2 T cell receptor beta chains were all read from a single sample in a study of identical twins. TCRdb reprocessed the 5' RACE reads via MiXCR and lists one record per CDR3 protein. The profile shows over 550,000 distinct CDR3 sequences, under 8.5% of them singletons. These same data were also listed under a study on yellow fever vaccine responses in identical twins.

The specimen was PBMCs. These receptors were collected from a woman aged 18-35 years in good health.

This clonotype has only a few counts. The chain uses TRBV29-1 and TRBJ2-7; tentatively, D is TRBD1 (5 bases). CDR1 is SQVTM and CDR2 is ANQGSEA in the germline V gene. This CDR3 is 12 amino acids long. V was shortened by 3 bases and J by 1 base, with 7 bases between the two germline ends. CDR3 nucleotides: TGCAGCGTTGAGGACATATCCTACGAGCAGTACTTC. This gives the protein CSVEDISYEQYF.

In its sample, this clonotype was seen a few times. The J gene is TRBJ2-2, the V gene TRBV11-3; D perhaps matches TRBD1 (6 bases). V lost 5 bases and J lost 3, with 13 bases in between. This CDR3 is 15 amino acids long. Germline loops: CDR1 SGHNT, CDR2 YENEEA. CDR3 in DNA: TGTGCCAGCAGCATATGGACAGAGGACACCGGGGAGCTGTTTTTT. Amino acids: CASSIWTEDTGELFF.